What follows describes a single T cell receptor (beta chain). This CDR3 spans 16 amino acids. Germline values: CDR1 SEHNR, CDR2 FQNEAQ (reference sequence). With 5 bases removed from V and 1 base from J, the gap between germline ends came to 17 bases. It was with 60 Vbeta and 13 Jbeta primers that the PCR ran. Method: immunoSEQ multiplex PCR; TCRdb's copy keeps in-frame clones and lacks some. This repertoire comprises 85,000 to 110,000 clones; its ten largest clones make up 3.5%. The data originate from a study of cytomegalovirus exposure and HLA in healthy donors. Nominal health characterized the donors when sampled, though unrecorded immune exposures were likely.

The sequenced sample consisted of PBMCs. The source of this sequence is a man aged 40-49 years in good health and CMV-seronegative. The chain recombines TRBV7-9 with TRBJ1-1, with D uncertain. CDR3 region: CASSPPRQSTNTEAFF. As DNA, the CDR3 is TGTGCCAGCAGCCCACCCCGTCAGTCCACGAACACTGAAGCTTTCTTT.